This T cell receptor (beta chain) was obtained from a study of metastatic and nonmetastatic thyroid tumors. Looking at the study overall: The authors compared repertoires across blood and tumor or nodule tissue from malignant and benign thyroid patients. Study-level results: Reports indicated that malignant thyroid tumors showed significantly higher TCR beta diversity than benign nodules did, in blood and tumor.

No patient had received any treatment before thyroid surgery. Authors' methods: The study's classifier, a distant-metastasis tool for papillary thyroid cancer, was built using CDR3 differences across clinicopathological groups. Using MiXCR, TCRdb re-called clones from the PCR reads. V and J calls and clone size were set by TCRdb, not the authors. The sample shows 3,000 to 4,000 clones, 36% of them seen only once. A few counts support this clone. Its antigen is not known. The V end lost 3 bases, the J end lost 5 bases, and 7 bases lay between the germline ends. The CDR3 runs 12 residues. Germline V gene data show CDR1 as MNHNY and CDR2 as SVGAGI (reference sequence).

The material sequenced was tumor tissue. The rearrangement uses TRBV6-6 and TRBJ1-1; D not resolved. This clonotype originated in a female donor with papillary thyroid cancer or a benign thyroid nodule (not recorded which). Some clones in this sample may be carry-over from other donors' samples. The CDR3, as DNA: TGTGCCAGCAGTTATACCGTAACTGAAGCTTTCTTT. It is translated as CASSYTVTEAFF.